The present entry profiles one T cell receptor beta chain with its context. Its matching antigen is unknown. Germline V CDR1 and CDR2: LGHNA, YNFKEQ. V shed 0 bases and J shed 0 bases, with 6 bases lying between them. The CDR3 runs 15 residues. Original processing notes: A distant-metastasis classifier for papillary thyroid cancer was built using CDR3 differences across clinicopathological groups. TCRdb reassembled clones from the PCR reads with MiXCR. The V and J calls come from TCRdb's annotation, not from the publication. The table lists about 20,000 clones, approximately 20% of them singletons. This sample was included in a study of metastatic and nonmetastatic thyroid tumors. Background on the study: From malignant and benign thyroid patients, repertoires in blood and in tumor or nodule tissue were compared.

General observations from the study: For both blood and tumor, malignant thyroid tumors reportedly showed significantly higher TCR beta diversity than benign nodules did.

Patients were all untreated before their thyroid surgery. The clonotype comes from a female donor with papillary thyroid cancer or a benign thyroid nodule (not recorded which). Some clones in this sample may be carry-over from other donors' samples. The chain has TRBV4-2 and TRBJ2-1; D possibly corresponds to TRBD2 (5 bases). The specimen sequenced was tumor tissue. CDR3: CASSQDEGSYNEQFF. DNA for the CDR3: TGTGCCAGCAGCCAAGATGAGGGCTCCTACAATGAGCAGTTCTTC.